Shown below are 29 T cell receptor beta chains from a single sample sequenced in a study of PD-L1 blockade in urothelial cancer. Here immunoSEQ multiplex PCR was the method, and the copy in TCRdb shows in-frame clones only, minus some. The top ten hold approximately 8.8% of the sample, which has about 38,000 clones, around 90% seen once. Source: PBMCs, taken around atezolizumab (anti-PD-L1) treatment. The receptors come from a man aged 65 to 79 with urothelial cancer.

CDR3 coding DNA: TGTGCCAGCAGCCCCTTAGGCGTAGGAGGGCTTCGATCCTACAATGAGCAGTTCTTC. Encoded protein: CASSPLGVGGLRSYNEQFF. V and J are TRBV7-6 and TRBJ2-1; D is possibly TRBD2 (6 bases). The CDR3 contains 19 residues. Between the trimmed V and J ends, which lost 5 bases and 1 base, there was a span of 24 bases. CDR1 is SGHVS and CDR2 is FNYEAQ in the germline V gene.

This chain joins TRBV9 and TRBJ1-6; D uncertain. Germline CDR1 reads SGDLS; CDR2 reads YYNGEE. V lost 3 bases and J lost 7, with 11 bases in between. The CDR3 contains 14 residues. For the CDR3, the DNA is TGTGCCAGCAGCGGGAGGGCGGAGAATTCACCCCTCCACTTT. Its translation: CASSGRAENSPLHF.

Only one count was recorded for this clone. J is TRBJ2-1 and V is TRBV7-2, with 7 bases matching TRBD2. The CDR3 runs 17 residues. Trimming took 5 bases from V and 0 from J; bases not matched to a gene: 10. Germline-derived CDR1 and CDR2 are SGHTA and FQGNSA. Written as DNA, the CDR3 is TGTGCCAGCAGCCGTGGTAGCGGGTCGAGCTCCTACAATGAGCAGTTCTTC. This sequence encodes CASSRGSGSSSYNEQFF. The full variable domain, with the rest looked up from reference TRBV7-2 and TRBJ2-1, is GAGVSQSPSNKVTEKGKDVELRCDPISGHTALYWYRQSLGQGLEFLIYFQGNSAPDKSGLPSDRFSAERTGGSVSTLTIQRTQQEDSAVYLCASSRGSGSSSYNEQFFGPGTRLTVL.

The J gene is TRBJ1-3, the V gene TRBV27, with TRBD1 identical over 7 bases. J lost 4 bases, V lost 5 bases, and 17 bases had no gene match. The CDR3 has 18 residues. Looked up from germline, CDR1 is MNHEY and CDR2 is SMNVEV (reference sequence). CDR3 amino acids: CASSPGVWAGGDGNTIYF. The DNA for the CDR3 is TGTGCCAGCAGTCCCGGTGTGTGGGCAGGGGGTGACGGAAACACCATATATTTT.

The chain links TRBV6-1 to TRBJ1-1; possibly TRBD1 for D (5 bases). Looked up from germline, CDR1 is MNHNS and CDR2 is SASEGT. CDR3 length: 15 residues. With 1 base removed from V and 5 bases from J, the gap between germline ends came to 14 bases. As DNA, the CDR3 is TGTGCCAGCAGTGAAGTAGGCAGGGCGAGGACTGAAGCTTTCTTT. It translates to CASSEVGRARTEAFF.

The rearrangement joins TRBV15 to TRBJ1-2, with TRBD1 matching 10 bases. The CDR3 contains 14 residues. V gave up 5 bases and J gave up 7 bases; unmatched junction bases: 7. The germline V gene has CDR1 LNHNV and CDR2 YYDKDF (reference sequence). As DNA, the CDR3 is TGTGCCACCAGCGGGGACAGGGGCCGTGGTGGCTACACCTTC. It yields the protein CATSGDRGRGGYTF.

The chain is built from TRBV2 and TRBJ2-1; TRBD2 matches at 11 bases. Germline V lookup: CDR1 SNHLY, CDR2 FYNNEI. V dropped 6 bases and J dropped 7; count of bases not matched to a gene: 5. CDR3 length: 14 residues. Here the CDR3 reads CASSQGTSGNEQFF. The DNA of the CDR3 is TGTGCCAGCAGCCAGGGGACTAGCGGAAATGAGCAGTTCTTC. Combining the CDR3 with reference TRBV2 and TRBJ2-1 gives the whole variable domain EPEVTQTPSHQVTQMGQEVILRCVPISNHLYFYWYRQILGQKVEFLVSFYNNEISEKSEIFDDQFSVERPDGSNFTLKIRSTKLEDSAMYFCASSQGTSGNEQFFGPGTRLTVL.

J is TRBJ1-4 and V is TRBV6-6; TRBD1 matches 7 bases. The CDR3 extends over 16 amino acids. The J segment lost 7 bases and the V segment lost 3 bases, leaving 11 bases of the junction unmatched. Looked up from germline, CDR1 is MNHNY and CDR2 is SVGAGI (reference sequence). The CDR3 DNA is TGTGCCAGCAGTTATATCTCAGGGGGGTATAGTGAAAAACTGTTTTTT. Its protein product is CASSYISGGYSEKLFF.

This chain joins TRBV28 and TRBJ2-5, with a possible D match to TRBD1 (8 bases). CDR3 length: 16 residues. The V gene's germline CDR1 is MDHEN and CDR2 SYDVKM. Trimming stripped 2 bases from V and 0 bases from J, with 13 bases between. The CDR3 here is CASSLGRDRYQETQYF. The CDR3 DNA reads TGTGCCAGCAGTTTAGGGAGGGACAGGTACCAAGAGACCCAGTACTTC.

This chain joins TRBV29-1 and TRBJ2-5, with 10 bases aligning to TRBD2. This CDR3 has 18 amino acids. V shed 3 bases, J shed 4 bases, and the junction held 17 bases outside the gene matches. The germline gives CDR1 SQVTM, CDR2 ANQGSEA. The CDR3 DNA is TGCAGCGTTGAGGGGCTGACTAGCGGGCCAAACCCGGGAGAGACCCAGTACTTC. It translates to CSVEGLTSGPNPGETQYF.

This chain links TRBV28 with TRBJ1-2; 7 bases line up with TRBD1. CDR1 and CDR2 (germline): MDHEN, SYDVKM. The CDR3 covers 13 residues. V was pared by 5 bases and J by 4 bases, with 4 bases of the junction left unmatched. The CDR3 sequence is CASSASGGYGYTF. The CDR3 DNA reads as TGTGCCAGCAGTGCTTCAGGGGGCTATGGCTACACCTTC.

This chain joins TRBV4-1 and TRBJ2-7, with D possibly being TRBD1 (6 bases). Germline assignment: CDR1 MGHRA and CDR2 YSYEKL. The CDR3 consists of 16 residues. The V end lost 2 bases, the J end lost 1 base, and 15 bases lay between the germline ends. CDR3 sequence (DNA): TGCGCCAGCAGCCAAACCCCGGGACACGGATCCTACGAGCAGTACTTC. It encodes CASSQTPGHGSYEQYF.

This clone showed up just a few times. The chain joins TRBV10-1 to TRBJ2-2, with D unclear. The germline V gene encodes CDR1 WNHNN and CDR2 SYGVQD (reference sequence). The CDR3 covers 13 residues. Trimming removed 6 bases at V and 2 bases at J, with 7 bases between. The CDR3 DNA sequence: TGCGCCAGCAGCTACAGTAACACCGGGGAGCTGTTTTTT. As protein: CASSYSNTGELFF.

CDR3: CASSAKPTGGYMNTEAFF. CDR3 sequence (DNA): TGTGCCAGTAGTGCTAAACCCACAGGGGGATACATGAACACTGAAGCTTTCTTT. The chain is built from TRBV19 and TRBJ1-1, with 8 bases matching TRBD1. The CDR3 is 18 amino acids. CDR1 and CDR2 from the germline V gene are LNHDA and SQIVND (reference sequence). J gave up 0 bases and V 5 bases, and 14 bases lay outside the gene matches.

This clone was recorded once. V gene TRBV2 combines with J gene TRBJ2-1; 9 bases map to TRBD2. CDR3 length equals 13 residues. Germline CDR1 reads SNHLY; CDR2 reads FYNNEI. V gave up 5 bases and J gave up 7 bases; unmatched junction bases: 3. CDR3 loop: CASSTSGRNEQFF. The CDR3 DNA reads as TGTGCCAGCAGTACTAGCGGGCGTAATGAGCAGTTCTTC.

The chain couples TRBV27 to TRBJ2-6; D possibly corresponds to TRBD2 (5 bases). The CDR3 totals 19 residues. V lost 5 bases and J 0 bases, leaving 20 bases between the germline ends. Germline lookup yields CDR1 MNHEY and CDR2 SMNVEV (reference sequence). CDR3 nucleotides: TGTGCCAGCAGTACCCCCGGCGGGCAGGCTTTCTCTGGGGCCAACGTCCTGACTTTC. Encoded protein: CASSTPGGQAFSGANVLTF.

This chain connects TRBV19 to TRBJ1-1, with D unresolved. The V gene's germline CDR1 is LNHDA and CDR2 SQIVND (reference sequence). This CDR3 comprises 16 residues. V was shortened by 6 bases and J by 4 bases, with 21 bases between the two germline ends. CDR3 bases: TGTGCCAGTAGAAAGAGGTCGAGGGAAGGGATCACTGAAGCTTTCTTT. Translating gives CASRKRSREGITEAFF. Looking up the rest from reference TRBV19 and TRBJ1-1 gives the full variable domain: DGGITQSPKYLFRKEGQNVTLSCEQNLNHDAMYWYRQDPGQGLRLIYYSQIVNDFQKGDIAEGYSVSREKKESFPLTVTSAQKNPTAFYLCASRKRSREGITEAFFGQGTRLTVV.

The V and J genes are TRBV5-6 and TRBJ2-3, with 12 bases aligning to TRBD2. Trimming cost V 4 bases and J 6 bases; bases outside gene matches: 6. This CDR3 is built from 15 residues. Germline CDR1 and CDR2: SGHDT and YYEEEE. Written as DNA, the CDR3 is TGTGCCAGCAGCATTCCTAGCGGGAGGGCCGATACGCAGTATTTT. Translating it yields CASSIPSGRADTQYF.

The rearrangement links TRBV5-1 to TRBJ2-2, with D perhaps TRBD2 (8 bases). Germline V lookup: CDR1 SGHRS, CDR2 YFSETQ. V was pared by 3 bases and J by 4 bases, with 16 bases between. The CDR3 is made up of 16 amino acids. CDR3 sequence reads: CASSYREGAPTGELFF. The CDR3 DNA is TGCGCCAGCAGCTATCGGGAGGGGGCGCCCACCGGGGAGCTGTTTTTT.

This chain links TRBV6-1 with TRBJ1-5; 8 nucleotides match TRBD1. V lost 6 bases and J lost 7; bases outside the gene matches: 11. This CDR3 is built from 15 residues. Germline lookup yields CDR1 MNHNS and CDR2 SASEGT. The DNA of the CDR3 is TGTGCCAGCAGCGGACAGGGACTATCAGGGCAGCCCCAGCATTTT. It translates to CASSGQGLSGQPQHF.

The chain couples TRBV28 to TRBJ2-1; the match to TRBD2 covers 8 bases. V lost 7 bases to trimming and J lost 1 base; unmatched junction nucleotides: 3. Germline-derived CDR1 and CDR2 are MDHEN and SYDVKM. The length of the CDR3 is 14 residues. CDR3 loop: CASKLAESYNEQFF. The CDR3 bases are TGTGCCAGCAAACTAGCGGAGTCCTACAATGAGCAGTTCTTC. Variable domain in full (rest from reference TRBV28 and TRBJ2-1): DVKVTQSSRYLVKRTGEKVFLECVQDMDHENMFWYRQDPGLGLRLIYFSYDVKMKEKGDIPEGYSVSREKKERFSLILESASTNQTSMYLCASKLAESYNEQFFGPGTRLTVL.

In nucleotides, the CDR3 is TGCGCCAGCAGTTGGACTAGCGTGTCGGTGGAGACCCAGTACTTC. The encoded protein is CASSWTSVSVETQYF. The chain employs TRBV5-1 and TRBJ2-5, with 9 bases matching TRBD2. CDR1 SGHRS and CDR2 YFSETQ come from the germline V gene. The trim removed 5 bases at V and 5 bases at J, leaving 10 bases unmatched. There are 15 residues in the CDR3. Full variable domain (outside the CDR3, taken from reference TRBV5-1 and TRBJ2-5): KAGVTQTPRYLIKTRGQQVTLSCSPISGHRSVSWYQQTPGQGLQFLFEYFSETQRNKGNFPGRFSGRQFSNSRSEMNVSTLELGDSALYLCASSWTSVSVETQYFGPGTRLLVL.

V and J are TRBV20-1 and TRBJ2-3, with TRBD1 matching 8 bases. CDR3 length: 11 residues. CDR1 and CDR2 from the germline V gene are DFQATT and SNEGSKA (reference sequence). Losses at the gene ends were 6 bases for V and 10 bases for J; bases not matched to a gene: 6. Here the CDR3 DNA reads TGCAGTGCCCCGGGACAGGAGGCGCAGTATTTT. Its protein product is CSAPGQEAQYF.

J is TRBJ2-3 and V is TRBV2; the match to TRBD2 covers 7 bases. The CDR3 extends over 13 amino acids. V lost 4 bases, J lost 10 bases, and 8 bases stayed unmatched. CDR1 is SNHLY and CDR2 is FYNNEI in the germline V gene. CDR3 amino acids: CASSGLAAAAQYF. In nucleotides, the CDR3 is TGTGCCAGCAGTGGACTAGCCGCCGCGGCGCAGTATTTT.

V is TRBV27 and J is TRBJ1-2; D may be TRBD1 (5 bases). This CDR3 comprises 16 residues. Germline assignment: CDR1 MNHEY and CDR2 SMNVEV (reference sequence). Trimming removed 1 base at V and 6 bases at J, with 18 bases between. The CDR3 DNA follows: TGTGCCAGCAGTTTATTAGGTGCAGGGAATTCGGATGGCTACACCTTC. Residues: CASSLLGAGNSDGYTF.

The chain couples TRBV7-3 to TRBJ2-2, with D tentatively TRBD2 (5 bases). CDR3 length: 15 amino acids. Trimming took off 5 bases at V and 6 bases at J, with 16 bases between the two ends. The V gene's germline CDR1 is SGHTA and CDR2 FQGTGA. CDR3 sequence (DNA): TGTGCCAGCAGCCCCACTTTGGGAGAGGCCGGGGAGCTGTTTTTT. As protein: CASSPTLGEAGELFF.

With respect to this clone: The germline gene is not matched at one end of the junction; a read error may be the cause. CDR3 region: CASSLGQGWIF. CDR3 DNA sequence: TGTGCCAGCAGCTTGGGGCAGGGATGGATCTTC. The chain has TRBV5-4 and TRBJ2-1; weak D call: TRBD1 (5 bases). The CDR3 extends over 11 amino acids. The germline CDR1 and CDR2 sequences are SGHNT and YYREEE (reference sequence).

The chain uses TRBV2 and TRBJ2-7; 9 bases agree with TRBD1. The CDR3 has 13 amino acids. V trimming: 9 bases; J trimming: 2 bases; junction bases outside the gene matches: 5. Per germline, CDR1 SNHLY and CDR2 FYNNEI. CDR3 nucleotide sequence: TGTGCCAGTTCGGGACAGGGACCCTACGAGCAGTACTTC. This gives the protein CASSGQGPYEQYF.

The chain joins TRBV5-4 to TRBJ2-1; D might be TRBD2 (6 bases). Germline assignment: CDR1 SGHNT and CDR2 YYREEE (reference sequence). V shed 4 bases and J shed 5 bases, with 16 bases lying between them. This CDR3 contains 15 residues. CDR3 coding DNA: TGTGCCAGCAGCCTTGGAGGGCCTCAGGACAATGAGCAGTTCTTC. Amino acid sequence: CASSLGGPQDNEQFF.